A selection of T cell receptor beta chains follows, all from one sample in a study of cytomegalovirus exposure and HLA in healthy donors. Sequenced by immunoSEQ multiplex PCR; TCRdb stores in-frame clones only, minus some. The sample lists roughly 150,000 clones, just over 70% occurring once. Sequencing was performed on PBMCs. The receptors come from a young woman in good health and CMV-seronegative. Each CDR3 is given with its conserved first and last residue. D genes are given only for firm matches. The size of a clone is reported for some rows only, either as once, few or many, or as a class for expanded clones.

V,size,D,J,DNA,CDR3
TRBV28,NA,TRBD1,TRBJ2-7,TGTGCCAGCAGTTTTACGGACAGGGAATACGAGCAGTACTTC,CASSFTDREYEQYF
TRBV5-4,NA,NA,TRBJ2-2,TGTGCCAGCAGAAGCAAAAACAGGGAGCCCGGGGAGCTGTTTTTT,CASRSKNREPGELFF
TRBV19,once,TRBD2,TRBJ2-1,TGTGCCAGTATGAGCGGGAGCCTGGACAATGAGCAGTTCTTC,CASMSGSLDNEQFF
TRBV6-5,NA,TRBD1,TRBJ1-2,TGTGCCAGCAGACTCGGACAGGGGAGTGGCTACACCTTC,CASRLGQGSGYTF
TRBV5-1,NA,NA,TRBJ2-7,TGCGCCAGCAGCTTGGTAAGCCCGAGCTCCTACGAGCAGTACTTC,CASSLVSPSSYEQYF
TRBV11-2,few,NA,TRBJ2-6,TGTGCCAGCAGCCCACTCCTTGGTCTCGGGGCCAACGTCCTGACTTTC,CASSPLLGLGANVLTF
TRBV18,few,NA,TRBJ2-7,TGTGCCAGCTCACCCCCTAAGAGGGAGCAGTACTTC,CASSPPKREQYF
TRBV9,NA,NA,TRBJ2-3,TGTGCCAGCAGCGTAGCTCTCACGGGGGGCACAGATACGCAGTATTTT,CASSVALTGGTDTQYF
TRBV18,NA,TRBD1,TRBJ1-1,TGTGCCAGCTCACCACCGAGCGGGACAGGGAACACTGAAGCTTTCTTT,CASSPPSGTGNTEAFF
TRBV19,NA,NA,TRBJ1-4,TGTGCCAGTGGTTCGGGGTTCAATGAAAAACTGTTTTTT,CASGSGFNEKLFF
TRBV18,few,NA,TRBJ2-3,TGTGCCAGCTCACCAGCCCAGCGGAACACAGATACGCAGTATTTT,CASSPAQRNTDTQYF
TRBV28,NA,TRBD1,TRBJ1-1,TGTGCCAGCAGTATCACCGGGACAGGATTTGAAGCTTTCTTT,CASSITGTGFEAFF
TRBV5-1,NA,NA,TRBJ2-1,TGCGCCAGCAGCTTGCGTGGGGGAGGGGGAACGAATGAGCAGTTCTTC,CASSLRGGGGTNEQFF
TRBV5-8,NA,NA,TRBJ1-1,TGTGCCAGCACCGAATTGGGGGGTGAAGCTTTCTTT,CASTELGGEAFF
TRBV5-1,NA,TRBD2,TRBJ2-1,TGCGCCAGCAGCTTGGCCTCTAGCGGAGGCTACAATGAGCAGTTCTTC,CASSLASSGGYNEQFF
TRBV7-8,NA,TRBD2,TRBJ2-7,TGTGCCAGCAGCTGGGGGACTAGCGGGCCCTACGAGCAGTACTTC,CASSWGTSGPYEQYF
TRBV28,NA,TRBD2,TRBJ2-7,TGTGCCAGCATTTCTAGCGGGTCCTCCTACGAGCAGTACTTC,CASISSGSSYEQYF
TRBV7-8,few,TRBD2,TRBJ2-4,TGTGCCAGCAGCCGGGAGGGCAGCGGCAAAAACATTCAGTACTTC,CASSREGSGKNIQYF
TRBV28,NA,NA,TRBJ2-1,TGTGCCAGCAGTTTATTTGGGGGAGGCTCCGGGCATGAGCAGTTCTTC,CASSLFGGGSGHEQFF
TRBV7-9,NA,TRBD2,TRBJ2-2,TGTGCCAGCAGCTTAGCGACTAGCGGGAGGGCCGCCCGCGGGGAGCTGTTTTTT,CASSLATSGRAARGELFF
TRBV4-2,NA,NA,TRBJ2-7,TGTGCCAGCAGCCAAGAATCAGGGTTATCCTACGAGCAGTACTTC,CASSQESGLSYEQYF
TRBV30,NA,NA,TRBJ1-5,TGTGCCTGGAGCGACAGTATCGATCAGCCCCAGCATTTT,CAWSDSIDQPQHF
TRBV5-6,NA,TRBD1,TRBJ1-4,TGTGCCAGCAGTTTGACAGGGCCCCTGATGGAAAAACTGTTTTTT,CASSLTGPLMEKLFF
TRBV2,NA,TRBD1,TRBJ2-7,TGTGCCAGCAGGCAGGGGGCGTTTAACGAGCAGTACTTC,CASRQGAFNEQYF
TRBV5-1,NA,TRBD1,TRBJ1-4,TGCGCCAGCAGCTTGGGGACAGGGGCGGAGGGTGAAAAACTGTTTTTT,CASSLGTGAEGEKLFF
TRBV10-2,NA,TRBD2,TRBJ2-5,TGCGCCACCGCCGAGCGGGGCCTAGGGACCCAGTACTTC,CATAERGLGTQYF
TRBV5-4,NA,NA,TRBJ2-1,TGTGCCAGCAGCTTCGGAGCCTCTACCTACAATGAGCAGTTCTTC,CASSFGASTYNEQFF
TRBV7-9,NA,NA,TRBJ2-1,TGTGCCACGGGGACTTTCGAGGAGGAGCAGTTCTTC,CATGTFEEEQFF
TRBV30,few,NA,TRBJ1-1,TGTGCCTGGAGCACAGGGATGAACACTGAAGCTTTCTTT,CAWSTGMNTEAFF
TRBV13,NA,TRBD2,TRBJ2-1,TGTGCCAGCAGCTTAGGTAGGACTAGCATACACAATGAGCAGTTCTTC,CASSLGRTSIHNEQFF
TRBV5-1,NA,TRBD1,TRBJ1-3,TGCGCCAGCAGGACCGGGACAGGGGTGTTCGGAGCTGGAAACACCATATATTTT,CASRTGTGVFGAGNTIYF
TRBV7-2,once,NA,TRBJ1-4,TGTGCCAGCCGCCGGAGCGCAACTAATGAAAAACTGTTTTTT,CASRRSATNEKLFF
TRBV11-2,once,TRBD2,TRBJ2-3,TGTGCCAGCAGCTCGCAAAGCGGGGGGTTCGTATCTAGCACAGATACGCAGTATTTT,CASSSQSGGFVSSTDTQYF
TRBV28,NA,TRBD1,TRBJ2-6,TGTGCCAGCAGCGGACAGGCGGTCTCTGGGGCCAACGTCCTGACTTTC,CASSGQAVSGANVLTF
TRBV11-2,NA,NA,TRBJ1-2,TGTGCCAGCAGCTTAGCTTATGGCTACACCTTC,CASSLAYGYTF
TRBV9,NA,TRBD2,TRBJ2-3,TGTGCCAGCAGCGTAGGGGGACTAGAGACCACAGATACGCAGTATTTT,CASSVGGLETTDTQYF
TRBV4-2,NA,TRBD2,TRBJ2-3,TGTGCCAGCAGCCGGGGACTAGCGGGAGGGTGGGGCACAGATACGCAGTATTTT,CASSRGLAGGWGTDTQYF
TRBV19,NA,NA,TRBJ1-2,TGTGCCAGTAGTCCCTCCAGGTGGGGGGGCGGGGGCGTTCGCCTCTATGGCTACACCTTC,CASSPSRWGGGGVRLYGYTF
TRBV9,NA,NA,TRBJ1-6,TGTGCCAGCAGCGTACAACAGTATAATTCACCCCTCCACTTT,CASSVQQYNSPLHF
TRBV6-1,NA,NA,TRBJ2-7,TGTGCCAGCAGTGTTCTGCTGAGCTCCTACGAGCAGTACTTC,CASSVLLSSYEQYF
TRBV11-2,NA,TRBD1,TRBJ2-5,TGTGCCAGCAGCTTAGGGCCGGACAGGGAAGAGACCCAGTACTTC,CASSLGPDREETQYF